This T cell receptor (beta chain) was recorded in a study of cytomegalovirus exposure and HLA in healthy donors (dated by TCRdb to 2017 to 2019). Broadly, across the study: An earlier analysis of roughly 500 of the donors reported roughly 300 Gb of sequence data and 117 million unique TCR beta sequences obtained from about 200 million T cells. About 300 gigabases of sequencing data and approximately 93 million unique TCR sequences were included in an early release covering 500 to 750 HLA-typed donors. Among the approximately 400 genotyped donors, more than 70% belonged to the genetic ancestry cluster associated with self-reported Caucasian donors. The aim of the study was to test whether cataloging public T cell receptors could identify signatures of past pathogen exposure. The study profiled the T cell repertoires of around 700 subjects by immunosequencing and related them to cytomegalovirus serostatus. Along with the approximately 700-subject first cohort, a separate validation cohort of 120 different subjects was used. To predict cytomegalovirus infection status, the study brought together high-throughput TCR immunosequencing, statistical association of individual TCRs with disease status, and machine learning. In a later analysis, previously published TCR beta repertoires from 550 to 700 donors were re-analyzed and high-resolution HLA genotyping was added so that TCR occurrence patterns could be studied. In the later analysis, no new phenotypic data were used to find candidate immune exposures; instead, reliance was placed on TCR beta sequences and their occurrence across donors. To decide whether each TCR beta V gene segment behaved as functional or pseudogenic, an earlier analysis of several hundred of the donors relied on high-throughput TCR beta sequencing. Alongside the repertoire data, information on donor age, sex, ethnicity and CMV serostatus was compiled. A later genetic analysis took genome-wide SNP genotypes for about three fifths of the roughly 670 donors and used that subset as a discovery cohort. All discovery cohort repertoires had been generated using a single sequencing platform. HLA typing covered class I and class II loci at four-digit resolution. Typing coverage differed by locus: A, B, C, DRB1 and DQB1 were typed in about 620-640 donors, DQA1 in 522, DPA1 in 606, and DPB1 in approximately 450. A few DR-DQ haplotypes were treated as single units for association and clustering because of strong linkage in the cohort. Among under 450 genotyped donors of the cohort, an average of about 240,000 unique TCR beta nucleotide sequences were sequenced per donor, 15% to 20% of them non-productive.

The library was generated by the immunoSEQ multiplex PCR assay. For the multiplex PCR, a mixture combining 60 forward primers for TCR Vbeta segments and 13 reverse primers for TCR Jbeta segments was used. The CDR3 region of rearranged TCR beta genes was amplified from genomic DNA with a multiplex PCR assay. On the Illumina HiSeq System, the amplified TCR beta libraries were sequenced as 87-base-pair reads. The study's own analysis went as follows. A later analysis counted 75 million to 100 million unique TCR beta chains across the approximately 700 repertoires, and around 12 million of these chains were shared by at least two donors. A nearest-neighbor algorithm error-corrected the raw reads and collapsed the reads into unique sequences, merging closely related sequences to remove PCR and sequencing errors. CDR3 sequences were aligned to IMGT reference sequences to assign V, D and J gene segments. For a sequence to be retained, a match of at least six nucleotides was required to both a V gene segment and a J gene segment. Rearrangements were called productive when the CDR3 lacked stop codons and stayed in frame with V and J; all others were non-productive. Following IMGT convention, CDR3 was defined as the stretch from the second conserved V-encoded cysteine to the conserved J-encoded phenylalanine. In an earlier analysis of around 600 of the donors, sequences lacking an unambiguous match to a single V gene segment were excluded. An earlier analysis of several hundred of the donors classified V segments as functional when productive rearrangements were above 56.7% and as segregating when the standard deviation between donors was above 5%. A statistical classification framework was built to diagnose cytomegalovirus status from the catalog of TCR beta chain sequences. In a later analysis, TCR nucleotide sequences were compared against IMGT/GENE-DB human TR gene sequences so that V and J genes could be assigned. In a later analysis, CDR3 sequences and most-parsimonious VDJ recombination scenarios were assigned using the TCRdist pipeline. In a later analysis, each TCR beta chain was defined by its CDR3 amino acid sequence together with its V-gene family, and reads without a unique V-gene family were excluded. To address suspected cross-contamination and a sequencing artifact, a later analysis removed 592 highly shared, low-generation-probability nucleotide sequences. In a later analysis, a clonal expansion index for each public chain was calculated from normalized within-repertoire ranks of inferred template counts. A later analysis computed generation probabilities with a VDJ recombination model fitted to out-of-frame rearrangements, and checked the results against IGoR. A later analysis scored TCR-TCR, TCR-HLA and TCR-CMV co-occurrence with hypergeometric tests, applying a repertoire-size bias correction to TCR pairs. In a later analysis, false discovery rates were estimated by permuting HLA or CMV assignments 20 times. In a later analysis, co-occurring TCRs were grouped with DBSCAN, and TCRdist sequence similarity was added when clustering was performed within HLA-allele-positive subsets. Repertoires with fewer than 30,000 or more than 120,000 public chains, plus five repertoires with anomalous nucleotide sharing, were excluded from co-occurrence clustering. TCRdb took this table from immuneACCESS and kept in-frame rearrangements with V and J called. Such tables lack part of the clones; where checked against another copy, unresolved V genes explain under half of the gap, and the rest is unexplained. V, J and clone size reflect that table, while D and trimming were determined from the DNA. In this sample the table shows roughly 81,000 clones, under 85% of which occur a single time. The biggest ten clones account for 2% to 2.5% of the sample.

Study-level results and caveats: In a later analysis, HLA-associated TCR beta chains showed more clonal expansion and lower generation probabilities than non-associated chains that were equally common. A later analysis associated around 16,000 TCR beta sequences with specific HLA alleles at a false discovery rate of 0.05. A later analysis found that most CMV-associated TCR beta chains appeared HLA-restricted, with HLA associations seemingly driven largely by CMV exposure. HLA typing was unavailable for some donors at each locus, so association tests used only the typed subset. According to a later analysis, TCR association rates differed among HLA loci, with DRB1 alleles showing the most associated TCRs and HLA-C alleles showing the fewest. While some public TCRs were present in many individuals, most TCR sequences turned up only very rarely across donors. A further reported finding was that TCR beta sequences accurately predicted the HLA-A and HLA-B alleles for most subjects in the first cohort. A cluster of highly shared sequence variants was judged likely to represent a technical artifact of the sequencing pipeline. Immune exposure information for the cohort was limited to CMV serostatus. The 87-base-pair reads could not distinguish some IMGT-functional V segments, including TRBV6-2 and TRBV6-3, so those segments were excluded. In an earlier analysis of around 600 of the donors, most TCR beta V segments appeared in productive rearrangements about 90% or about 30% of the time, broadly matching IMGT annotations. When HLA alleles, especially DR and DQ, strongly co-occurred, TCR associations were difficult to assign to individual alleles. Roughly 17 rarely observed V segments, including chromosome 9 orphons, were excluded from the earlier analysis of some 590 of the donors because counts were too low. In the study, 164 TCR beta chains were listed as associated with cytomegalovirus. The classifier was reported to diagnose cytomegalovirus status with high specificity and sensitivity in both the original cohort and the validation cohort. Correlated functional status among segregating V segments might be attributable to linkage disequilibrium, but an unknown experimental factor could not be ruled out. Presence/absence analyses assumed roughly uniform sequencing depth across donors, an assumption that may not hold. A later analysis reported that several top co-occurrence clusters appeared linked to parvovirus B19, influenza, CMV and Epstein-Barr virus. The authors suggested that the approach could potentially be generalized to other disease states and immunological phenotypes. In vitro tests confirmed that a few of the cytomegalovirus-associated TCR beta chains recognize cytomegalovirus antigens. V-gene and J-gene trimming of TCR beta chains was associated with a missense DCLRE1C variant in a later genetic analysis, and the association was replicated in an independent cohort. This cohort had only TCR beta chains sequenced, and the lack of alpha or paired-chain data limited which features could be detected. Compared with the roughly 670-donor mean, donors in an Asian-associated ancestry cluster had fewer N-insertions in productive TCRs, according to a later genetic analysis.

V loses 5 bases of germline sequence and J loses 5 bases, and the interval between the two ends is 17 bases. There are 15 amino acids in the CDR3, from cysteine to phenylalanine inclusive. Only the CDR3 DNA stays, 45 bases, in frame from base 1. Based on the germline V gene, the CDR1 and CDR2 sequences are SGHTA and FQGTGA. The cohort consisted of 600 or so healthy bone marrow donors. Cohort members were all nominally healthy when sampled, although unrecorded immune exposures were likely present. The donor tested CMV seronegative, placing the donor among the 300 to 450 seronegative members of the cohort. A peripheral blood sample was collected from each donor, and TCR beta sequencing was performed on peripheral blood mononuclear cells. The Qiagen DNeasy Blood Extraction Kit was used to extract genomic DNA from the blood cell samples. This clone was seen only a few times. Its antigen is not yet known. Base-call qualities are not available, and no considerably larger clone is one nucleotide away.

The receptor chain draws on TRBV7-3 and TRBJ2-3; D gene: possibly TRBD2, on 6 matching bases. The sample consisted of PBMCs. The TCR sequence derives from a boy aged 10-17 years in good health and CMV-seronegative. The sequenced DNA is TGTGCCAGCAGCCTCGCCGGGACTCCCCTAGATACGCAGTATTTT. It codes for CASSLAGTPLDTQYF.